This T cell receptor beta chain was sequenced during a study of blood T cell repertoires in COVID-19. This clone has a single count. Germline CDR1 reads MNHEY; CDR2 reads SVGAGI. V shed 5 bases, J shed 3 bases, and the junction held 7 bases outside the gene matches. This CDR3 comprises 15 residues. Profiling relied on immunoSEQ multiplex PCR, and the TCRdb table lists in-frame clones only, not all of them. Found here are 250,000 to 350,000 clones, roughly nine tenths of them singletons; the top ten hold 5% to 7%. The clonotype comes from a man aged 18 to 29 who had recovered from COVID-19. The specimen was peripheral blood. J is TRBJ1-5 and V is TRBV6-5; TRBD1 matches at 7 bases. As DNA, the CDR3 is TGTGCCAGCAGTCCATCCGGGACAGTCAATCAGCCCCAGCATTTT. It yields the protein CASSPSGTVNQPQHF.